This entry lists 10 T cell receptor beta chains sequenced from one sample in a study of blood T cells in healthy people across ages. A sample-barcoded 5' primer and a J-beta primer mix were used in a second PCR of roughly 6 to 12 cycles. TCRdb used MiXCR to reprocess the 5' RACE reads, holding one entry per CDR3 protein. The sample has around 850,000 distinct CDR3 sequences; under 40% are singletons. The sequenced sample was blood. These receptors came from a man younger than 35 in good health.

There are a few counts of this clonotype. V usage is TRBV5-1 and J usage is TRBJ1-1; D uncertain. Germline V CDR1 and CDR2: SGHRS, YFSETQ. This CDR3 contains 15 residues. Trimming took 0 bases from V and 0 from J, leaving 9 bases between them. The CDR3 DNA sequence: TGCGCCAGCAGCTTGGGTTCCAGCCTGAACACTGAAGCTTTCTTT. Amino acid sequence: CASSLGSSLNTEAFF.

The rearrangement links TRBV12-3 or TRBV12-4 to TRBJ2-1, with 8 bases lining up with TRBD2. Trimming took 3 bases from V and 5 from J; bases not matched to a gene: 9. CDR3 length: 16 amino acids. The CDR3 sequence is CASSLGLVEVNNEQFF. DNA for the CDR3: TGTGCCAGCAGTTTGGGACTAGTTGAGGTAAACAATGAGCAGTTCTTC.

CDR3 DNA: TGCAGCGTTGGACTGGGACACAGCAATCAGCCCCAGCATTTT. Encoded protein: CSVGLGHSNQPQHF. This chain joins TRBV29-1 and TRBJ1-5, with D tentatively TRBD1 (6 bases). Germline CDR1 reads SQVTM; CDR2 reads ANQGSEA. The CDR3 sequence is 14 residues long. V was pared by 4 bases and J by 1 base, with 11 bases between. The full variable domain, completed using reference TRBV29-1 and TRBJ1-5, is SAVISQKPSRDICQRGTSLTIQCQVDSQVTMMFWYRQQPGQSLTLIATANQGSEATYESGFVIDKFPISRPNLTFSTLTVSNMSPEDSSIYLCSVGLGHSNQPQHFGDGTRLSIL.

This clonotype came up a few times. The rearrangement uses TRBV2 and TRBJ1-2, with 7 bases matching TRBD1. This CDR3 contains 13 residues. CDR1 and CDR2 from the germline V gene are SNHLY and FYNNEI. V lost 5 bases, J lost 4 bases, and 4 bases stayed unmatched. The CDR3 sequence: CASSTGTAYGYTF. DNA of the CDR3: TGTGCCAGCAGTACCGGGACAGCCTATGGCTACACCTTC.

The rearrangement uses TRBV7-2 and TRBJ2-1; 8 bases match TRBD2. V was clipped by 2 bases and J by 1 base; unmatched bases: 7. The germline CDR1 and CDR2 sequences are SGHTA and FQGNSA. This CDR3 is built from 17 residues. For the CDR3, the DNA is TGTGCCAGCAGCTTACGGGGGGGCGGGGGGTCCTACAATGAGCAGTTCTTC. Its translation: CASSLRGGGGSYNEQFF.

V gene TRBV29-1 combines with J gene TRBJ2-6, with D perhaps given as TRBD1 or TRBD2 (5 bases each). V was trimmed by 6 bases and J by 2 bases, leaving 11 bases between them. Germline assignment: CDR1 SQVTM and CDR2 ANQGSEA. The CDR3 is made up of 14 amino acids. The CDR3 DNA reads as TGCAGCGTCCTCCAGGGACCTGGGGCCAACGTCCTGACTTTC. Translating gives CSVLQGPGANVLTF.

This clonotype was seen many times. This chain connects TRBV9 to TRBJ1-2; the D is unclear. V lost 2 bases and J 3 bases, leaving 14 bases between the germline ends. This CDR3 has 15 residues. CDR1 and CDR2 (germline): SGDLS, YYNGEE. The CDR3: CASSVSGGMDYGYTF. The CDR3 DNA is TGTGCCAGCAGCGTTTCAGGAGGGATGGACTATGGCTACACCTTC.

This clonotype was picked up many times. J is TRBJ1-4 and V is TRBV4-2, with unresolved D. Between the trimmed V and J ends, which lost 0 bases and 4 bases, there was a span of 12 bases. This CDR3 has 16 amino acids. Germline-derived CDR1 and CDR2 are LGHNA and YNFKEQ. The CDR3 coding sequence is TGTGCCAGCAGCCAAGACCCCTTGGCAGTTAATGAAAAACTGTTTTTT. Translating it yields CASSQDPLAVNEKLFF.

This clonotype is a singleton in its sample. This chain uses TRBV7-9 with TRBJ2-1; D may correspond to TRBD1 or TRBD2 (5 bases each). The CDR3 sequence is 14 residues long. Between the trimmed V and J ends, which lost 3 bases and 7 bases, there was a span of 13 bases. Germline CDR1 is SEHNR and CDR2 is FQNEAQ (reference sequence). The CDR3 nucleotides read TGTGCCAGCAGCTTCGATGGCAGGGAGAATGAGCAGTTCTTC. It specifies CASSFDGRENEQFF.

This clonotype was seen repeatedly, ten times or more. As DNA, the CDR3 is TGTGCCAGCTCACCACCGCTCGGGCAGGGATCCCGGGAAACCCAGTACTTC. Amino acids: CASSPPLGQGSRETQYF. The chain recombines TRBV18 with TRBJ2-5; D is possibly TRBD1 or TRBD2 (5 bases each). The CDR3 has 17 amino acids. CDR1 and CDR2 (germline): KGHSH, LQKENI. V lost 0 bases to trimming and J lost 8 bases, with 22 bases between them.